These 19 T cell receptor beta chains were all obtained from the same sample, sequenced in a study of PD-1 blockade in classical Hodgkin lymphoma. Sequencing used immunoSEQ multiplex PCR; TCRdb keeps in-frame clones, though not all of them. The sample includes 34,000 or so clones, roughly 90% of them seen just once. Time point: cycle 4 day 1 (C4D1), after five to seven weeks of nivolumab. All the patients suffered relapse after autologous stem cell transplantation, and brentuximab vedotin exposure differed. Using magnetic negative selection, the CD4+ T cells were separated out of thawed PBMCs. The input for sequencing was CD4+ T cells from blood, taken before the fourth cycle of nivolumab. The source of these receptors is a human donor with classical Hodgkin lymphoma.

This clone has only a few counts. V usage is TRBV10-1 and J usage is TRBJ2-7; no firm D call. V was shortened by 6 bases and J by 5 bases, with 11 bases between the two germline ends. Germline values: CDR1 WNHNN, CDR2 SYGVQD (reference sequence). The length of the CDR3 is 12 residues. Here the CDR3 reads CASSVGGHEQYF. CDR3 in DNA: TGCGCCAGCAGCGTGGGTGGCCACGAGCAGTACTTC.

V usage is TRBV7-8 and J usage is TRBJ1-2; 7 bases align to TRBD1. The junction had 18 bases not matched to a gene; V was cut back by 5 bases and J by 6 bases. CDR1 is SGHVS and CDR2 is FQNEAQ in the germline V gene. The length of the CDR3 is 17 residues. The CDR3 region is CASSPFFRTGGSDGYTF. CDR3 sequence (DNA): TGTGCCAGCAGCCCATTTTTCCGGACAGGAGGGTCGGATGGCTACACCTTC.

Here the CDR3 reads CASSLPSPRRSYEQYF. CDR3 coding DNA: TGCGCCAGCAGCTTGCCTAGCCCGAGGAGGTCCTACGAGCAGTACTTC. V gene TRBV5-1 combines with J gene TRBJ2-5; possible D gene TRBD2, 5 bases. The DNA end is more similar to TRBJ2-7, so the J call may be wrong. Germline CDR1 and CDR2: SGHRS and YFSETQ. There are 16 residues in the CDR3.

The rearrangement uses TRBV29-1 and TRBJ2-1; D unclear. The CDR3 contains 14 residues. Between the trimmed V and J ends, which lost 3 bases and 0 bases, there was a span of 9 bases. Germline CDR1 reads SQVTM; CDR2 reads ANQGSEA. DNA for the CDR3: TGCAGCGTTGACCCCTCAATCTCCTACAATGAGCAGTTCTTC. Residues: CSVDPSISYNEQFF.

The CDR3 DNA is TGTGCCAGCAGCCTCGTCCTAACCCTCAATGGCTACACCTTC. It translates to CASSLVLTLNGYTF. The J gene is TRBJ1-2, the V gene TRBV5-8; no firm D call. CDR3 length equals 14 residues. Germline CDR1 and CDR2: SGHTS and YDEGEE. The V end was cut by 4 bases, the J end by 6 bases, with 16 bases between.

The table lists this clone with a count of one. The CDR3 spells CASSEPYGTVRVRNSPLHF. The CDR3 DNA reads as TGTGCCAGCAGTGAACCTTATGGGACGGTCAGAGTTCGTAATTCACCCCTCCACTTT. The chain recombines TRBV6-1 with TRBJ1-6; perhaps TRBD1 as D (5 bases). The V end lost 2 bases, the J end lost 6 bases, and 23 bases lay between the germline ends. Germline values: CDR1 MNHNS, CDR2 SASEGT. CDR3 size: 19 residues.

CDR3 sequence: CASSLVGQSGANVLTF. Here the CDR3 DNA reads TGCGCCAGCAGCTTGGTTGGGCAGAGTGGGGCCAACGTCCTGACTTTC. The chain has TRBV5-1 and TRBJ2-6; no definite D call. Germline values: CDR1 SGHRS, CDR2 YFSETQ. There are 16 residues in the CDR3. The V end was cut by 0 bases, the J end by 3 bases, with 10 bases between.

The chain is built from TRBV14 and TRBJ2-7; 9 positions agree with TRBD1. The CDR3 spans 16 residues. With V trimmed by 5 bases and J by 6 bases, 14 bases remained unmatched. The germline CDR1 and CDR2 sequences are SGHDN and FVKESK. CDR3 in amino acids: CASSSNRDRVPLEQYF. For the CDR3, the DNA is TGTGCCAGCAGCAGTAACCGGGACAGGGTCCCTCTCGAGCAGTACTTC. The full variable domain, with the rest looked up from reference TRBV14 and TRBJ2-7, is EAGVTQFPSHSVIEKGQTVTLRCDPISGHDNLYWYRRVMGKEIKFLLHFVKESKQDESGMPNNRFLAERTGGTYSTLKVQPAELEDSGVYFCASSSNRDRVPLEQYFGPGTRLTVT.

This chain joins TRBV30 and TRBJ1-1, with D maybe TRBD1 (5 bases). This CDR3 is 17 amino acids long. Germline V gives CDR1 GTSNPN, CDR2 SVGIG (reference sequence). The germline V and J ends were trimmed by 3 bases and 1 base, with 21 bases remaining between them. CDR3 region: CAWSYRSSPLGNTEAFF. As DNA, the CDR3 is TGTGCCTGGAGCTACAGGTCCTCTCCTCTCGGGAACACTGAAGCTTTCTTT.

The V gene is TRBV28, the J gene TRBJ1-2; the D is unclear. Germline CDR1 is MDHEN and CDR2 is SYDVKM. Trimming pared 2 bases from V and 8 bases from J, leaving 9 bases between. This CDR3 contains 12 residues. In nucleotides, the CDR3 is TGTGCCAGCAGTTTAAAGACAATAGGCTACACCTTC. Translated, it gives CASSLKTIGYTF.

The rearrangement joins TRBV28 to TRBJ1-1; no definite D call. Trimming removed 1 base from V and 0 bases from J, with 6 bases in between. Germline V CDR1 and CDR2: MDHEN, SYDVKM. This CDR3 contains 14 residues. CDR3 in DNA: TGTGCCAGCAGTTTATCCCGACTGAACACTGAAGCTTTCTTT. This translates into CASSLSRLNTEAFF.

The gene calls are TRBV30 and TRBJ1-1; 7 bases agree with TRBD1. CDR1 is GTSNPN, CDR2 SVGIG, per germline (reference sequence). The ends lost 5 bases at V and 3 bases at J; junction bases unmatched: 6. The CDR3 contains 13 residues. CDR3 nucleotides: TGTGCCTGGTCATCCGACAGGGACACTGAAGCTTTCTTT. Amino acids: CAWSSDRDTEAFF.

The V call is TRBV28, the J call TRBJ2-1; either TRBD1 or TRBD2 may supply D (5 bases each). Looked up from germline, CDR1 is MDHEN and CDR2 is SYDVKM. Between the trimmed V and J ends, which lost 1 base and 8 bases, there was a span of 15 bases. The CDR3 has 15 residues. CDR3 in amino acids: CASSLSGTRADEQFF. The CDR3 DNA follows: TGTGCCAGCAGTTTATCCGGGACCCGGGCTGATGAGCAGTTCTTC.

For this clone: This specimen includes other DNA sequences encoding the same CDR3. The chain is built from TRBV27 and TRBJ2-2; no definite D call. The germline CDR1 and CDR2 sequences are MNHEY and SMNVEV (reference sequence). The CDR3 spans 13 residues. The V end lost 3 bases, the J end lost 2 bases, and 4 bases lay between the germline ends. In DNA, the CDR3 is TGTGCCAGCAGTTTTCTAAACACCGGGGAGCTGTTTTTT. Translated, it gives CASSFLNTGELFF.

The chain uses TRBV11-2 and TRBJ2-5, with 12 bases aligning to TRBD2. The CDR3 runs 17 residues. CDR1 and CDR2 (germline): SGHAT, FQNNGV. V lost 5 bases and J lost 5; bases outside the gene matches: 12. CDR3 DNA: TGTGCCAGCAGCCTATATTGGACTAGCGGGGCTCGGGAGACCCAGTACTTC. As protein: CASSLYWTSGARETQYF. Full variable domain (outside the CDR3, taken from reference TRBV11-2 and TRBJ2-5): EAGVAQSPRYKIIEKRQSVAFWCNPISGHATLYWYQQILGQGPKLLIQFQNNGVVDDSQLPKDRFSAERLKGVDSTLKIQPAKLEDSAVYLCASSLYWTSGARETQYFGPGTRLLVL.

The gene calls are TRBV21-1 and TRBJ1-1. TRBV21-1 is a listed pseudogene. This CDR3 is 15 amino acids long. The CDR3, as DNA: TGTGCCAGCAGCCCTTGGACGGAAGAGAACACTGAAGCTTTCTTT. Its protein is CASSPWTEENTEAFF.

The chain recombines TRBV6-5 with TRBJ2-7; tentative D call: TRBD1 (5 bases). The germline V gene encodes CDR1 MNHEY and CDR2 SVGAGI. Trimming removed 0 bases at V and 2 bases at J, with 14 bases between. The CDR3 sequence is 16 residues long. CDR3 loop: CASSYSSTRVTYEQYF. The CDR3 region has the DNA TGTGCCAGCAGTTACTCGAGTACCAGGGTTACCTACGAGCAGTACTTC.

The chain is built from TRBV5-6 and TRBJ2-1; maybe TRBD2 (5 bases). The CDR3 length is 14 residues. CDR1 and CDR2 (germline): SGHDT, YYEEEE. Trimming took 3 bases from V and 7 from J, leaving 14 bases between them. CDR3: CASSSKGRGNEQFF. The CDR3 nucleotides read TGTGCCAGCAGCTCCAAAGGTCGGGGAAATGAGCAGTTCTTC.

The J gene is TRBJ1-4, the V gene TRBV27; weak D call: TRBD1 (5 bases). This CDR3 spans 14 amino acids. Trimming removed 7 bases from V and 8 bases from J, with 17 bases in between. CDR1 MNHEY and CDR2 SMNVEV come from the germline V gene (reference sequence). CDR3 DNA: TGTGCCAGCAATACAGACAGAGCAGGAGAAAAACTGTTTTTT. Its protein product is CASNTDRAGEKLFF. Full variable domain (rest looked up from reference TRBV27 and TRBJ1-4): EAQVTQNPRYLITVTGKKLTVTCSQNMNHEYMSWYRQDPGLGLRQIYYSMNVEVTDKGDVPEGYKVSRKEKRNFPLILESPSPNQTSLYFCASNTDRAGEKLFFGSGTQLSVL.